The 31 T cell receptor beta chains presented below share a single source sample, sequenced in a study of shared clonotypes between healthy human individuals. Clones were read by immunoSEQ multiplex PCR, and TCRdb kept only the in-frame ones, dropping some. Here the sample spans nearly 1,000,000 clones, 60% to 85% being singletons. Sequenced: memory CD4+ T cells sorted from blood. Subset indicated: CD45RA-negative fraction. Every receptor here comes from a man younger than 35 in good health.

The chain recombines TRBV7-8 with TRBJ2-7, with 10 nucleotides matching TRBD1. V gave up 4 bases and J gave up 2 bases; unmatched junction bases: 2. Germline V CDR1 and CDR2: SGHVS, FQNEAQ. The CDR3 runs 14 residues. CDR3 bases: TGTGCCAGCAGCTATGGGACAGGGGCCTACGAGCAGTACTTC. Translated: CASSYGTGAYEQYF.

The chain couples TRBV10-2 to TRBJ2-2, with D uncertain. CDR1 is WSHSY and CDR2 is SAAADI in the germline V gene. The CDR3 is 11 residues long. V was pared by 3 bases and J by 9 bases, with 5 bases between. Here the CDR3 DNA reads TGCGCCAGCAGTGACTACCGGGAGCTGTTTTTT. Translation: CASSDYRELFF.

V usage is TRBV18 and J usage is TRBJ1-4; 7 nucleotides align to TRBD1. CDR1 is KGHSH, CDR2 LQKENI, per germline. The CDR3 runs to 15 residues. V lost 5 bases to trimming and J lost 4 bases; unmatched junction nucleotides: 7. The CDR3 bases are TGTGCCAGCTCAATCCAGGGGGGACTTAATGAAAAACTGTTTTTT. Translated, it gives CASSIQGGLNEKLFF.

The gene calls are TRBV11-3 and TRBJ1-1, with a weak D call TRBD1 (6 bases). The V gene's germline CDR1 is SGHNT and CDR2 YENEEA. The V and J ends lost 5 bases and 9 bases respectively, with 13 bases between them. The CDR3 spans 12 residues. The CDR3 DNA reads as TGTGCCAGCAGCCCAGGGGCCGGACAAGCTTTCTTT. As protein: CASSPGAGQAFF.

CDR3 bases: TGCGCCAGCAGCTCAGGGACAGTGGGAACTGAAGCTTTCTTT. Translating it yields CASSSGTVGTEAFF. The chain has TRBV5-1 and TRBJ1-1, with TRBD1 matching 7 bases. Germline V gene lookup returns CDR1 SGHRS and CDR2 YFSETQ. Trimming removed 3 bases from V and 5 bases from J; junction bases left unmatched: 7. The CDR3 is 14 amino acids.

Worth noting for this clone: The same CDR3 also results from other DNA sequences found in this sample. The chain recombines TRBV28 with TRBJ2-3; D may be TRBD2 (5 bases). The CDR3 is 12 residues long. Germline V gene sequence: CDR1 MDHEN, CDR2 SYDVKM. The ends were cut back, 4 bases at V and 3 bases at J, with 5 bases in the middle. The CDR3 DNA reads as TGTGCCAGCAGTTCGGGAACAGATACGCAGTATTTT. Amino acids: CASSSGTDTQYF.

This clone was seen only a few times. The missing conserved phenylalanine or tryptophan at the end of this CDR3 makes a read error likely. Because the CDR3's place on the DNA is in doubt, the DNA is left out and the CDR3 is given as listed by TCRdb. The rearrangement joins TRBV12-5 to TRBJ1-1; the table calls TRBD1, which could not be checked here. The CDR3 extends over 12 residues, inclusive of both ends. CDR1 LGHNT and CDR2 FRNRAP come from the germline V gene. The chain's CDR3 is CASGLVRAGGYV.

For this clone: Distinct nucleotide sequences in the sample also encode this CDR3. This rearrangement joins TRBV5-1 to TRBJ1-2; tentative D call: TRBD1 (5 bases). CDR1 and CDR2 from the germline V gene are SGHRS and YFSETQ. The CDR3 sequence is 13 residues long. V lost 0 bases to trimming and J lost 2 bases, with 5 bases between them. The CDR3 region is CASSLEGNYGYTF. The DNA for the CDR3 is TGCGCCAGCAGCTTGGAGGGGAACTATGGCTACACCTTC.

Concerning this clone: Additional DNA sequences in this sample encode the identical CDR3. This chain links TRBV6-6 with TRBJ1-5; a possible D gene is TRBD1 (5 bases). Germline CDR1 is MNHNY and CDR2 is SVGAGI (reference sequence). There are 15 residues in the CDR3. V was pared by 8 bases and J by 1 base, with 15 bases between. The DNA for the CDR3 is TGTGCCAGCTCCTGGGGGGACGGGAGCAATCAGCCCCAGCATTTT. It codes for CASSWGDGSNQPQHF.

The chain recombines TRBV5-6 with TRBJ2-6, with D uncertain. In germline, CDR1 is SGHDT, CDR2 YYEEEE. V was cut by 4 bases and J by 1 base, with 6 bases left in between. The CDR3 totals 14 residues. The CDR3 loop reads CASSTRSGANVLTF. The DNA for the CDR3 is TGTGCCAGCAGCACCCGTTCTGGGGCCAACGTCCTGACTTTC.

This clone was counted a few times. The CDR3 DNA reads TGCAGCGTTGATATTAGGGCAGGGCCCTCCTACGAGCAGTACTTC. Protein product: CSVDIRAGPSYEQYF. V is TRBV29-1 and J is TRBJ2-7; D may be TRBD1 (5 bases). This CDR3 has 15 residues. Trimming cost V 3 bases and J 0 bases, with 15 bases left between them. Looked up from germline, CDR1 is SQVTM and CDR2 is ANQGSEA.

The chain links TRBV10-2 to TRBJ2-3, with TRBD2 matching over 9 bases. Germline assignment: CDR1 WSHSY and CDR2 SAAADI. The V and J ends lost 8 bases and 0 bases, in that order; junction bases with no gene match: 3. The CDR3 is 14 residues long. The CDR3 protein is CASVAGASTDTQYF. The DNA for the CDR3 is TGCGCCAGCGTAGCGGGGGCTAGCACAGATACGCAGTATTTT.

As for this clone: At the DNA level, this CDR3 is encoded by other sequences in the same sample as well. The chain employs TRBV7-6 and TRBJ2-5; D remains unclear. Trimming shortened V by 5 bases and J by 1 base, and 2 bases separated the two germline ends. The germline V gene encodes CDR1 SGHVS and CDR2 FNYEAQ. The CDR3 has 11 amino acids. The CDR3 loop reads CASSSQETQYF. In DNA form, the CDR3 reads TGTGCCAGCAGCAGCCAAGAGACCCAGTACTTC.

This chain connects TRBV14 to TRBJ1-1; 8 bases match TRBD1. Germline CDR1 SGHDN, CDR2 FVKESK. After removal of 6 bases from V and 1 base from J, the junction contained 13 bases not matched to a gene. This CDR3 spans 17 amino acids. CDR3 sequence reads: CASSPGQGGIRNTEAFF. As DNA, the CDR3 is TGTGCCAGCAGTCCTGGACAGGGCGGCATCCGGAACACTGAAGCTTTCTTT.

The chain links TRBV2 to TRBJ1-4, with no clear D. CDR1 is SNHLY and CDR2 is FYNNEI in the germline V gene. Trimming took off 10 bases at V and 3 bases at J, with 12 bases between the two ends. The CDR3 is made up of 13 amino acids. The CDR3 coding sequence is TGTGCCACCAGCGCGCAGCCTAATGAAAAACTGTTTTTT. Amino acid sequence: CATSAQPNEKLFF.

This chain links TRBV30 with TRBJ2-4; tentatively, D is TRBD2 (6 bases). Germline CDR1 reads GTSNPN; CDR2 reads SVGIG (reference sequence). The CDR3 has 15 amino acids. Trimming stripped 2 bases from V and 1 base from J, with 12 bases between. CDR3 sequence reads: CAWSQMGLAKNIQYF. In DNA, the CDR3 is TGTGCCTGGAGTCAGATGGGACTGGCCAAAAACATTCAGTACTTC.

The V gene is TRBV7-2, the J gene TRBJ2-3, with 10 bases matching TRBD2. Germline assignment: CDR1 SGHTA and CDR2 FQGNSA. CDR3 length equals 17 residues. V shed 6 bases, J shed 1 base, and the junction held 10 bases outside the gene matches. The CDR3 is CASRKAGGLRGTDTQYF. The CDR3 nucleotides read TGTGCCAGCAGGAAAGCGGGAGGGCTAAGGGGCACAGATACGCAGTATTTT.

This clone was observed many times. CDR3 loop: CASRDTGWGAETQYF. The CDR3 coding sequence is TGTGCCAGCAGGGACACAGGTTGGGGTGCAGAGACCCAGTACTTC. The V gene is TRBV6-5, the J gene TRBJ2-5; the D gene is possibly TRBD1 (5 bases). CDR3 length equals 15 residues. Trimming stripped 6 bases from V and 4 bases from J, with 18 bases between. Germline V gene data show CDR1 as MNHEY and CDR2 as SVGAGI.

The CDR3 sequence: CASRGVMNEQFF. In DNA form, the CDR3 reads TGTGCCAGCAGGGGGGTAATGAATGAGCAGTTCTTC. The rearrangement joins TRBV28 to TRBJ2-1; perhaps D is TRBD1 or TRBD2 (5 bases each). The germline V gene encodes CDR1 MDHEN and CDR2 SYDVKM. V shed 6 bases and J shed 7 bases, with 10 bases lying between them. The CDR3 covers 12 residues.

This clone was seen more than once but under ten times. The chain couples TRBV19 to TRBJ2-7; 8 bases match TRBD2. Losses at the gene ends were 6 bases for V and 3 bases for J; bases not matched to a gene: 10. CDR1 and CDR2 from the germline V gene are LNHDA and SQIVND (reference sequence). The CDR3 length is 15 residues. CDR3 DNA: TGTGCCAGTAGCTACCAGCGGGGGCCCCTCTACGAGCAGTACTTC. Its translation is CASSYQRGPLYEQYF.

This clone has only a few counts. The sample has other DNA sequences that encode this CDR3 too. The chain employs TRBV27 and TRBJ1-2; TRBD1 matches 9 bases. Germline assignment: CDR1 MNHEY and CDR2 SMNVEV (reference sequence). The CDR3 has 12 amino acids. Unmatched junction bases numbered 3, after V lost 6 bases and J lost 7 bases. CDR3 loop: CASRGQGGGYTF. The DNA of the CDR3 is TGTGCCAGCAGGGGACAGGGTGGTGGCTACACCTTC.

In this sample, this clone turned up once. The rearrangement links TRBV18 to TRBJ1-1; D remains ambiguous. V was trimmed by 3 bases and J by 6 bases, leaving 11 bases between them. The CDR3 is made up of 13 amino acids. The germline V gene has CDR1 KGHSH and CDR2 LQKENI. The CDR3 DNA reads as TGTGCCAGCTCACCTTCTAAACTAGCTGAAGCTTTCTTT. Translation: CASSPSKLAEAFF.

The CDR3 nucleotides are TGCGCCAGCAGCCAGACTAGCGGGTACACAGATACGCAGTATTTT. It is translated as CASSQTSGYTDTQYF. This rearrangement joins TRBV4-1 to TRBJ2-3; 10 positions agree with TRBD2. Germline assignment: CDR1 MGHRA and CDR2 YSYEKL. J was trimmed by 2 bases and V by 3 bases; bases with no gene match: 2. The CDR3 has 15 residues.

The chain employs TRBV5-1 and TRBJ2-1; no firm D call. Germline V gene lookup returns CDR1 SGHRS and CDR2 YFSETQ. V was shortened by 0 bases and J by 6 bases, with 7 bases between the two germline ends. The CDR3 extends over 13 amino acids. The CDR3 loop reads CASSLVSFNEQFF. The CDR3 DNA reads TGCGCCAGCAGCTTGGTAAGCTTCAATGAGCAGTTCTTC. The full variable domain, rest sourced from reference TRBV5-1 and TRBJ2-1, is KAGVTQTPRYLIKTRGQQVTLSCSPISGHRSVSWYQQTPGQGLQFLFEYFSETQRNKGNFPGRFSGRQFSNSRSEMNVSTLELGDSALYLCASSLVSFNEQFFGPGTRLTVL.

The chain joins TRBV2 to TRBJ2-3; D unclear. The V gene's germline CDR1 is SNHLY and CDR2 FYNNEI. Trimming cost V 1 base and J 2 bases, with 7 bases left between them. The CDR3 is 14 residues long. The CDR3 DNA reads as TGTGCCAGCAGTGAAGTTAGATTCACAGATACGCAGTATTTT. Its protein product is CASSEVRFTDTQYF.

This chain's CDR3 is CASSGWEGNYGYTF. The CDR3 DNA follows: TGTGCCAGCAGTGGTTGGGAGGGAAACTATGGCTACACCTTC. The chain combines TRBV6-1 with TRBJ1-2; D gene unclear. The CDR3 contains 14 residues. CDR1 MNHNS and CDR2 SASEGT come from the germline V gene. V shed 4 bases and J shed 2 bases, with 11 bases lying between them.

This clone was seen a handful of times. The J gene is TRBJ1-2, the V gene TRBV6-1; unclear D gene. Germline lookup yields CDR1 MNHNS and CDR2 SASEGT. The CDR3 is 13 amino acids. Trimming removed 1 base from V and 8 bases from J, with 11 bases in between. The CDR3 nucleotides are TGTGCCAGCAGTGAAGGGGTATTAGGGGGCTACACCTTC. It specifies CASSEGVLGGYTF.

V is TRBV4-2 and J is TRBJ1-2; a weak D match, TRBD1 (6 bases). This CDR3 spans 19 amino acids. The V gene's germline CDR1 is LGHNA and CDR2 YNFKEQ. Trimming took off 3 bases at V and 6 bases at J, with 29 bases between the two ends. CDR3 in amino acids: CASSHHWVIQLGGADGYTF. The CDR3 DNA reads TGTGCCAGCAGCCACCACTGGGTGATTCAGTTGGGGGGCGCGGATGGCTACACCTTC.

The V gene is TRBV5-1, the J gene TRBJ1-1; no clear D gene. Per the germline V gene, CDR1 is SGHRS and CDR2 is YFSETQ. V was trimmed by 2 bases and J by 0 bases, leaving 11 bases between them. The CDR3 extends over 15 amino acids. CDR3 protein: CASSFSQTLNTEAFF. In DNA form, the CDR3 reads TGCGCCAGCAGCTTTAGCCAGACTCTGAACACTGAAGCTTTCTTT.

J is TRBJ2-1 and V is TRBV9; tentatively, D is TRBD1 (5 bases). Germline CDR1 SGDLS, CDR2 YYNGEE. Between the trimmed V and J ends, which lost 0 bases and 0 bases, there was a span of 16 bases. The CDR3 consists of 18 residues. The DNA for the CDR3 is TGTGCCAGCAGCGTAGCAGCTTTTCAGGGTTCCTCCTACAATGAGCAGTTCTTC. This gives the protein CASSVAAFQGSSYNEQFF.

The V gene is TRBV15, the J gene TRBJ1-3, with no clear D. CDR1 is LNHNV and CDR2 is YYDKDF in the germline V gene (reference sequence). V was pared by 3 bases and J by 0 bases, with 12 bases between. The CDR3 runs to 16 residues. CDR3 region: CATSSPQSRSGNTIYF. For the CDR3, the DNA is TGTGCCACCAGCAGCCCCCAGAGTCGCTCTGGAAACACCATATATTTT.